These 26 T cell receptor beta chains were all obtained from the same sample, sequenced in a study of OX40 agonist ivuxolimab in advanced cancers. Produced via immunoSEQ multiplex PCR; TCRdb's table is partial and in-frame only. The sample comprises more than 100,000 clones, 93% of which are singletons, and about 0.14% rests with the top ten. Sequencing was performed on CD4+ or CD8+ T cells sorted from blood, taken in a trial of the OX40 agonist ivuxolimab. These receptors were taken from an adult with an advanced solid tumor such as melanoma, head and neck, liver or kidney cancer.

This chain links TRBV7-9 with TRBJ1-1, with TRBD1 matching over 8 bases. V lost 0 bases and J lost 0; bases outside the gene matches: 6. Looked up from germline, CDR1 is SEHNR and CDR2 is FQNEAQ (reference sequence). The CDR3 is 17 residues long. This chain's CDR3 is CASSLATYRGLNTEAFF. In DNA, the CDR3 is TGTGCCAGCAGCTTAGCGACTTACAGGGGGTTGAACACTGAAGCTTTCTTT.

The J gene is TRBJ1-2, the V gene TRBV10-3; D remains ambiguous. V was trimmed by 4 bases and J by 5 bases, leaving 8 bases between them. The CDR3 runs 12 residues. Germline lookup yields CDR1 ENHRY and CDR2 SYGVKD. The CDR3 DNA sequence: TGTGCCATCAGTGGGACGGAATATGGCTACACCTTC. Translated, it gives CAISGTEYGYTF.

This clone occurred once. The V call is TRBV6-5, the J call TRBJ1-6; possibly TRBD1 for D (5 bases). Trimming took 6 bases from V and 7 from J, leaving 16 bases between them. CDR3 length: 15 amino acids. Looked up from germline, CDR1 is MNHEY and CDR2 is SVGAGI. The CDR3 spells CASSPTPGWNSPLHF. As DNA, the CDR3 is TGTGCCAGCAGCCCAACTCCAGGGTGGAATTCACCCCTCCACTTT.

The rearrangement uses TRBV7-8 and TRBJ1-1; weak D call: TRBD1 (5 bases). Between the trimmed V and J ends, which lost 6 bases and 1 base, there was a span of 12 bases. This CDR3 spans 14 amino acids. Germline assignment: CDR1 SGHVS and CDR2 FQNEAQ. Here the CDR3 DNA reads TGTGCCAGCAGGCCCCGCCAGGGGAACACTGAAGCTTTCTTT. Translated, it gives CASRPRQGNTEAFF. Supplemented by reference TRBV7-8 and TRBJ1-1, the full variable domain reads GAGVSQSPRYKVAKRGQDVALRCDPISGHVSLFWYQQALGQGPEFLTYFQNEAQLDKSGLPSDRFFAERPEGSVSTLKIQRTQQEDSAVYLCASRPRQGNTEAFFGQGTRLTVV.

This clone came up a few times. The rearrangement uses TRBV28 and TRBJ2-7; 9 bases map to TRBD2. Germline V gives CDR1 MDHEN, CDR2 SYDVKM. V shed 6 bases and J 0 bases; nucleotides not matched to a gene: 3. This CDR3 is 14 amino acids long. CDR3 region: CASRIAGASYEQYF. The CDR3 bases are TGTGCCAGCAGAATAGCGGGAGCCTCCTACGAGCAGTACTTC.

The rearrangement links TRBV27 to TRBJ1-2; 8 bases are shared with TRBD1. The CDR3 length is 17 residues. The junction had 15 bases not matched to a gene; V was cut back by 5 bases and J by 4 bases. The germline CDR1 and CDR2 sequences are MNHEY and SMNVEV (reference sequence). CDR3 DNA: TGTGCCAGCAGTAACCTCCGGGACAGGAGGGGGGCCTATGGCTACACCTTC. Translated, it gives CASSNLRDRRGAYGYTF.

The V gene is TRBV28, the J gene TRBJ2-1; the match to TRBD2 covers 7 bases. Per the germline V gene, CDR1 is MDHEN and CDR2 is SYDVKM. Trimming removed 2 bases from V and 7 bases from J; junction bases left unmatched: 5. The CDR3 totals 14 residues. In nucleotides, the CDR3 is TGTGCCAGCAGTTTAAGTGCTAGCGGAAATGAGCAGTTCTTC. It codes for CASSLSASGNEQFF.

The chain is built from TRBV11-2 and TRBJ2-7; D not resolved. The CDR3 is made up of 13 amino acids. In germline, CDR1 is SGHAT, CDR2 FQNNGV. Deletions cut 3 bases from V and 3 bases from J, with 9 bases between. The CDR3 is CASSLGLIYEQYF. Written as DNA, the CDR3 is TGTGCCAGCAGCTTGGGCCTCATCTACGAGCAGTACTTC.

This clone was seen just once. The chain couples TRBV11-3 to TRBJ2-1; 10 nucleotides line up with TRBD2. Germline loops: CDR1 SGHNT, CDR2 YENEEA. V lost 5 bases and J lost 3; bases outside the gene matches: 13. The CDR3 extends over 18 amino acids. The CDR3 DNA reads TGTGCCAGCAGCCAAGAGGGTCTAGCGGGGGAGGGCTACAATGAGCAGTTCTTC. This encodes CASSQEGLAGEGYNEQFF.

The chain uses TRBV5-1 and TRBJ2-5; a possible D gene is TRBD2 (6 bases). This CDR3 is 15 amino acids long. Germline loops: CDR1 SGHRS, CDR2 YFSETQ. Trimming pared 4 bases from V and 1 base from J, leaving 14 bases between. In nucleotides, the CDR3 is TGCGCCAGCAGCAACCTACTCGGGGGCCAAGAGACCCAGTACTTC. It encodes CASSNLLGGQETQYF.

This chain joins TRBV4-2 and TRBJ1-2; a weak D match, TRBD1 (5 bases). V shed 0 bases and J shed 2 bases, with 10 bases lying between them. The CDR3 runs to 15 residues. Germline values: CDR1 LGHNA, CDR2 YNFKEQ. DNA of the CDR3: TGTGCCAGCAGCCAAGATCCAGGGAAGAACTATGGCTACACCTTC. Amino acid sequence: CASSQDPGKNYGYTF.

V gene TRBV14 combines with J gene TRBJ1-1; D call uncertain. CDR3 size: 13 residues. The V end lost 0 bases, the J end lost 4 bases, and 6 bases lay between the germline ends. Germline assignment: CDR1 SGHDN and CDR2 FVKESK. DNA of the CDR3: TGTGCCAGCAGCCAAGATAAGGGCACTGAAGCTTTCTTT. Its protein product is CASSQDKGTEAFF.

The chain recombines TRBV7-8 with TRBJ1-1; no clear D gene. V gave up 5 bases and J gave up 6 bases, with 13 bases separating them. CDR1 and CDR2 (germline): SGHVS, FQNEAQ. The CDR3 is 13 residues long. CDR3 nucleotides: TGTGCCAGCAGCCCCCAAGAGTTTTCTGAAGCTTTCTTT. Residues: CASSPQEFSEAFF.

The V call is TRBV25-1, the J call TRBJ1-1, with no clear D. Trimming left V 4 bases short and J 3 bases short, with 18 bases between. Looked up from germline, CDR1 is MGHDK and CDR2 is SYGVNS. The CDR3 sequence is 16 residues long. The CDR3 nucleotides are TGTGCCAGCAGTGGCCCGTGGGGAGGGATCGACACTGAAGCTTTCTTT. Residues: CASSGPWGGIDTEAFF.

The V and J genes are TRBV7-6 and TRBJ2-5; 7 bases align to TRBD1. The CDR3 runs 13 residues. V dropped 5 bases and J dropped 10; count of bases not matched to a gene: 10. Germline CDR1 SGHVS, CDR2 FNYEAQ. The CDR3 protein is CASSLGTAQIQYF. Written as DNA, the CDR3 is TGTGCCAGCAGCCTTGGGACAGCCCAAATCCAGTACTTC.

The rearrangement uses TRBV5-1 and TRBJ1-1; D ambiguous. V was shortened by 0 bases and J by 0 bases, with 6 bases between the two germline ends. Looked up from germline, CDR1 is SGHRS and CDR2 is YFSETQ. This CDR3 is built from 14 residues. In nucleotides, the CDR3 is TGCGCCAGCAGCTTGGACGGAGTGAACACTGAAGCTTTCTTT. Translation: CASSLDGVNTEAFF.

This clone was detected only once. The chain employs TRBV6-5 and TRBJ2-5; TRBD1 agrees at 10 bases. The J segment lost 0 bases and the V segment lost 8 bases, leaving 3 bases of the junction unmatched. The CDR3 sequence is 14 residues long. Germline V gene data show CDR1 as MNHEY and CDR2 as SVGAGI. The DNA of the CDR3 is TGTGCCAGCTGGGACAGGGGATACCAAGAGACCCAGTACTTC. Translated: CASWDRGYQETQYF.

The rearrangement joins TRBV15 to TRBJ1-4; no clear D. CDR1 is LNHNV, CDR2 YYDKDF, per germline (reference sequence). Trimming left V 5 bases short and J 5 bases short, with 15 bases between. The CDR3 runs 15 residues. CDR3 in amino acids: CATSLSKRRNEKLFF. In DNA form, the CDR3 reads TGTGCCACCAGCTTGTCCAAGAGGAGAAATGAAAAACTGTTTTTT.

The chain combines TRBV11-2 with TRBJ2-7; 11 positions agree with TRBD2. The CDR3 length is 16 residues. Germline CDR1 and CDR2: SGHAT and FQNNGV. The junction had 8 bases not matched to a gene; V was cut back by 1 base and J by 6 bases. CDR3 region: CASSLVWASGRSEQYF. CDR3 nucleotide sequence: TGTGCCAGCAGCTTAGTTTGGGCTAGCGGGAGGTCCGAGCAGTACTTC.

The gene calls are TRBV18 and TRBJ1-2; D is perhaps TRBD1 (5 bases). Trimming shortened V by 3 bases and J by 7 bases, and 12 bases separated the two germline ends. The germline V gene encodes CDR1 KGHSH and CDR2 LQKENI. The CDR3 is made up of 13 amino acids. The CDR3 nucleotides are TGTGCCAGCTCACCCAGCAGGGAGAGTGGCTACACCTTC. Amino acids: CASSPSRESGYTF.

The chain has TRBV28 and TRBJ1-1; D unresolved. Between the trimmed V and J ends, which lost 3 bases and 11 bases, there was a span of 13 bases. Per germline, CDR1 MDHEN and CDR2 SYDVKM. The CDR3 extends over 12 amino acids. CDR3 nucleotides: TGTGCCAGCAGTTTCCAGCGGGTCAAGGCTTTCTTT. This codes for CASSFQRVKAFF.

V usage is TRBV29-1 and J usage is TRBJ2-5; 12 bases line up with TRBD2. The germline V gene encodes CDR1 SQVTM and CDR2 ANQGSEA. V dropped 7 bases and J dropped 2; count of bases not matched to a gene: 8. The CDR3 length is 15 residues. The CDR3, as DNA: TGCAGCGCTCCGACTAGCGGGGGATTTCAAGAGACCCAGTACTTC. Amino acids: CSAPTSGGFQETQYF. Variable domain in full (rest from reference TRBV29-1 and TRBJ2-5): SAVISQKPSRDICQRGTSLTIQCQVDSQVTMMFWYRQQPGQSLTLIATANQGSEATYESGFVIDKFPISRPNLTFSTLTVSNMSPEDSSIYLCSAPTSGGFQETQYFGPGTRLLVL.

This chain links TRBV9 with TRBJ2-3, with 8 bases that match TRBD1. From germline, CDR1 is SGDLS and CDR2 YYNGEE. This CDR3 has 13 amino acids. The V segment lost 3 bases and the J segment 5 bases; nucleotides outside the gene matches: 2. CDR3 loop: CASSGTGKDTQYF. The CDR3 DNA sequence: TGTGCCAGCAGCGGGACAGGGAAAGATACGCAGTATTTT.

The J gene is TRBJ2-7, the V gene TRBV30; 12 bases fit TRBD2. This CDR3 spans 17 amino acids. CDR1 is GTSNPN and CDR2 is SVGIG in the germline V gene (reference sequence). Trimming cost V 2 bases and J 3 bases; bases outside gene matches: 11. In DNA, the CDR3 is TGTGCCTGGAGTCGCACCGACCCTAGCGGGGGGGTCTACGAGCAGTACTTC. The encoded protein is CAWSRTDPSGGVYEQYF.

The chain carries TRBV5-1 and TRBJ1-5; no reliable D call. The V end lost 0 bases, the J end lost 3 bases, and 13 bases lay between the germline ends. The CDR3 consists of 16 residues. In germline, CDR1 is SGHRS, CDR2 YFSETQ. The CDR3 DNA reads TGCGCCAGCAGCTTGGCCTTGGATTTCCACAATCAGCCCCAGCATTTT. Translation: CASSLALDFHNQPQHF.

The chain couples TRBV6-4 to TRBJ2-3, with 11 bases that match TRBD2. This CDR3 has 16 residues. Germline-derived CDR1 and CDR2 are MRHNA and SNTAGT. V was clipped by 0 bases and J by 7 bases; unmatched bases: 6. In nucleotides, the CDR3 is TGTGCCAGCAGTGACTCTAGCGGGAGGGCCGGGAATACGCAGTATTTT. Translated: CASSDSSGRAGNTQYF.